Shown below are 26 T cell receptor beta chains from a single sample sequenced in a study of CD8 T cells in ankylosing spondylitis (dated 2017 in TCRdb). The method behind the library was 5' RACE. For sequencing, an Illumina HiSeq 2500 was employed. Using fastp at Q25 and MiXCR, TCRdb reprocessed the public reads and kept productive beta chains. When rows share a CDR3 protein, they turn into one entry using the most common DNA and genes. This sample is represented by about 340,000 distinct CDR3 sequences; roughly 20% of them were singletons. Jointly, the top ten make up roughly 14% of the sample. Sequencing used blood, either unsorted or a sorted T cell fraction (not recorded which). The receptors originated from a male donor with ankylosing spondylitis or in good health (not recorded which).

The table lists this clonotype with many counts. This chain joins TRBV12-3 or TRBV12-4 and TRBJ2-3; the match to TRBD2 covers 8 bases. The CDR3 length is 17 residues. Losses at the gene ends were 7 bases for V and 4 bases for J; bases not matched to a gene: 16. The CDR3 DNA follows: TGTGCCAGCAACCCCGCGGGGGGCGAAGGTAGCTCAGATACGCAGTATTTT. Residues: CASNPAGGEGSSDTQYF.

In this sample, this clonotype turned up a few times. This chain connects TRBV15 to TRBJ2-1; TRBD2 aligns across 7 bases. Germline assignment: CDR1 LNHNV and CDR2 YYDKDF (reference sequence). This CDR3 spans 14 amino acids. V gave up 0 bases and J gave up 12 bases; unmatched junction bases: 8. CDR3: CATSRDSGGGGQFF. The CDR3 DNA sequence: TGTGCCACCAGCAGAGATTCCGGTGGCGGGGGGCAGTTCTTC.

The chain has TRBV5-6 and TRBJ1-1; D call uncertain. Germline V CDR1 and CDR2: SGHDT, YYEEEE. Trimming removed 4 bases at V and 1 base at J, with 8 bases between. This CDR3 is 13 amino acids long. CDR3 in amino acids: CASSTFTNTEAFF. The CDR3 DNA follows: TGTGCCAGCAGCACCTTTACGAACACTGAAGCTTTCTTT.

This clonotype was picked up a small number of times. The chain joins TRBV29-1 to TRBJ1-1; tentatively, D is TRBD1 (6 bases). CDR1 is SQVTM and CDR2 is ANQGSEA in the germline V gene. CDR3 length equals 15 residues. The V gene lost 1 base and the J gene lost 1 base, with 13 bases spanning the gap. The CDR3, as DNA: TGCAGCGTTGAAGCCGCCTGGGGGCGGAACACTGAAGCTTTCTTT. Encoded protein: CSVEAAWGRNTEAFF.

This chain joins TRBV28 and TRBJ2-3; D possibly uses TRBD1 or TRBD2 (5 bases each). This CDR3 has 15 amino acids. The germline V gene encodes CDR1 MDHEN and CDR2 SYDVKM. The V gene lost 10 bases and the J gene lost 2 bases, with 19 bases spanning the gap. The CDR3 sequence: CATATEGSLTDTQYF. The DNA for the CDR3 is TGTGCCACCGCCACCGAGGGGTCCCTCACAGATACGCAGTATTTT. Filled out from reference TRBV28 and TRBJ2-3, the complete variable domain reads DVKVTQSSRYLVKRTGEKVFLECVQDMDHENMFWYRQDPGLGLRLIYFSYDVKMKEKGDIPEGYSVSREKKERFSLILESASTNQTSMYLCATATEGSLTDTQYFGPGTRLTVL.

J is TRBJ2-5 and V is TRBV9, with D unresolved. The germline V gene has CDR1 SGDLS and CDR2 YYNGEE. The CDR3 is made up of 14 amino acids. Trimming removed 0 bases at V and 5 bases at J, with 11 bases between. In DNA, the CDR3 is TGTGCCAGCAGCGTAGCGGAGTCTCTGGAGACCCAGTACTTC. This sequence encodes CASSVAESLETQYF.

This chain connects TRBV10-2 to TRBJ1-3; the D is unclear. V was clipped by 8 bases and J by 4 bases, with 6 bases between them. The CDR3 has 11 residues. The germline V gene has CDR1 WSHSY and CDR2 SAAADI. The CDR3 loop reads CASVSGNTIYF. For the CDR3, the DNA is TGCGCCAGCGTCTCGGGAAACACCATATATTTT.

In this sample, this clonotype turned up a few times. DNA of the CDR3: TGTGCCATCAGTGAGGGCAGGGGATACACTGAAGCTTTCTTT. It encodes CAISEGRGYTEAFF. The chain has TRBV10-3 and TRBJ1-1; possible D gene TRBD1, 6 bases. Germline CDR1 is ENHRY and CDR2 is SYGVKD. This CDR3 region has 14 residues. V gave up 2 bases and J gave up 3 bases, with 10 bases separating them.

This clonotype came up a few times. The V and J genes are TRBV12-3 or TRBV12-4 and TRBJ2-5; D possibly corresponds to TRBD1 (6 bases). The length of the CDR3 is 15 residues. The V end lost 2 bases, the J end lost 2 bases, and 12 bases lay between the germline ends. CDR3 sequence reads: CASSLRVGGQETQYF. The CDR3 nucleotides are TGTGCCAGCAGTTTAAGGGTAGGGGGTCAAGAGACCCAGTACTTC.

This clonotype was recorded many times. The V gene is TRBV20-1, the J gene TRBJ1-5, with a tentative D call TRBD1 (5 bases). CDR1 DFQATT and CDR2 SNEGSKA come from the germline V gene (reference sequence). Trimming removed 6 bases at V and 3 bases at J, with 9 bases between. The CDR3 totals 12 residues. CDR3 bases: TGCAGTGCAGGGGAGTACAATCAGCCCCAGCATTTT. Amino acid sequence: CSAGEYNQPQHF.

The chain recombines TRBV6-5 with TRBJ1-5; weak D call: TRBD1 (6 bases). The germline V and J ends were trimmed by 2 bases and 0 bases, with 8 bases remaining between them. Per the germline V gene, CDR1 is MNHEY and CDR2 is SVGAGI. There are 15 residues in the CDR3. The DNA for the CDR3 is TGTGCCAGCAGTTACCGGGACAATAGCAATCAGCCCCAGCATTTT. It codes for CASSYRDNSNQPQHF.

The gene calls are TRBV6-2 or TRBV6-3 and TRBJ2-6; tentatively, D is TRBD1 or TRBD2 (5 bases each). V was cut by 7 bases and J by 4 bases, with 20 bases left in between. Looked up from germline, CDR1 is MNHEY and CDR2 is SVGEGT. The CDR3 contains 17 residues. The CDR3: CASTQTPGGPGANVLTF. The CDR3 bases are TGTGCCAGCACCCAGACCCCTGGGGGACCCGGGGCCAACGTCCTGACTTTC.

The chain links TRBV6-5 to TRBJ2-1; D unclear. Germline assignment: CDR1 MNHEY and CDR2 SVGAGI. V was trimmed by 1 base and J by 5 bases, leaving 9 bases between them. The CDR3 extends over 14 amino acids. CDR3 protein: CASSYWVGDNEQFF. CDR3 sequence (DNA): TGTGCCAGCAGTTACTGGGTTGGGGACAATGAGCAGTTCTTC.

In its sample, this clonotype was seen a few times. This chain's CDR3 is CASSEGDRRKDYGYTF. CDR3 nucleotide sequence: TGTGCCAGCAGCGAGGGGGACAGGAGAAAAGACTATGGCTACACCTTC. This chain links TRBV9 with TRBJ1-2, with 8 nucleotides matching TRBD1. This CDR3 spans 16 amino acids. CDR1 is SGDLS, CDR2 YYNGEE, per germline. V was pared by 3 bases and J by 3 bases, with 10 bases of the junction left unmatched.

This clonotype was counted only a few times. V is TRBV27 and J is TRBJ2-7; TRBD2 might be the D (5 bases). V was clipped by 2 bases and J by 3 bases, with 11 bases between them. Germline V gene data show CDR1 as MNHEY and CDR2 as SMNVEV (reference sequence). The CDR3 runs 14 residues. CDR3 residues: CASSLRREGYEQYF. The DNA of the CDR3 is TGTGCCAGCAGTTTAAGACGCGAGGGCTACGAGCAGTACTTC.

This clonotype was detected only a few times. This rearrangement joins TRBV15 to TRBJ2-2; TRBD1 matches 8 bases. Trimming at V came to 5 bases and at J to 6 bases, leaving 8 bases not matched to a gene. From germline, CDR1 is LNHNV and CDR2 YYDKDF (reference sequence). The CDR3 covers 15 residues. CDR3 residues: CATSQPGQASGELFF. CDR3 DNA sequence: TGTGCCACCAGCCAACCGGGACAGGCCTCCGGGGAGCTGTTTTTT.

The rearrangement links TRBV5-6 to TRBJ2-1, with D possibly being TRBD2 (6 bases). The CDR3 covers 13 residues. Germline loops: CDR1 SGHDT, CDR2 YYEEEE. With 2 bases removed from V and 8 bases from J, the gap between germline ends came to 11 bases. The CDR3 loop reads CASSFGEDDEQFF. The DNA for the CDR3 is TGTGCCAGCAGCTTTGGGGAGGACGATGAGCAGTTCTTC.

This clonotype has just a few counts. The chain is built from TRBV27 and TRBJ2-3; 13 positions match TRBD2. This CDR3 comprises 17 residues. Germline trimming cut 5 bases from V and 7 bases from J; bases unmatched to any gene: 12. Per germline, CDR1 MNHEY and CDR2 SMNVEV (reference sequence). This CDR3 reads CASSLGLAGDPRYTQYF. Written as DNA, the CDR3 is TGTGCCAGCAGTCTCGGACTAGCGGGGGATCCCCGATATACGCAGTATTTT.

This clonotype has ten or more counts. The rearrangement joins TRBV12-3 or TRBV12-4 to TRBJ1-2; D remains ambiguous. Trimming stripped 7 bases from V and 3 bases from J, with 6 bases between. The CDR3 totals 11 residues. This CDR3 is CASTPDYGYTF. DNA of the CDR3: TGTGCCAGCACCCCCGACTATGGCTACACCTTC.

The chain has TRBV3-1 and TRBJ2-7; the D gene is possibly TRBD2 (5 bases). Trimming removed 1 base at V and 6 bases at J, with 13 bases between. The CDR3 loop spans 14 amino acids. Germline values: CDR1 LGHDT, CDR2 YNNKEL (reference sequence). The CDR3 spells CASSQVGLSVEQYF. CDR3 DNA sequence: TGTGCCAGCAGCCAAGTTGGACTTAGCGTCGAGCAGTACTTC.

The CDR3 DNA reads TGCAGCGTTGAAATGGCAGACTCCGGGGAGCTGTTTTTT. Translation: CSVEMADSGELFF. The J gene is TRBJ2-2, the V gene TRBV29-1; no firm D call. V lost 2 bases, J lost 6 bases, and 10 bases lay in between. This CDR3 spans 13 amino acids. The germline gives CDR1 SQVTM, CDR2 ANQGSEA.

The gene calls are TRBV12-3 or TRBV12-4 and TRBJ2-5; 16 nucleotides line up with TRBD2. Unmatched junction bases numbered 7, after V lost 4 bases and J lost 5 bases. The CDR3 spans 17 residues. The CDR3 DNA reads TGTGCCAGCAGTTACCCGGGACTAGCGGGGGGGCCCGAGACCCAGTACTTC. It specifies CASSYPGLAGGPETQYF.

This chain uses TRBV27 with TRBJ2-2, with D maybe TRBD2 (7 bases). From germline, CDR1 is MNHEY and CDR2 SMNVEV (reference sequence). CDR3 length equals 16 residues. V was pared by 10 bases and J by 0 bases, with 18 bases between. The CDR3 DNA reads TGTGCCATCTCCCCCCTCGGGGGGCCGAACACCGGGGAGCTGTTTTTT. Amino acids: CAISPLGGPNTGELFF.

This clonotype was recorded a few times. V is TRBV4-2 and J is TRBJ2-7; no reliable D call. Germline V gene sequence: CDR1 LGHNA, CDR2 YNFKEQ. The germline V and J ends were trimmed by 3 bases and 0 bases, with 9 bases remaining between them. CDR3 length equals 14 residues. This CDR3 reads CASSHRTDSYEQYF. CDR3 in DNA: TGTGCCAGCAGCCATCGGACCGACTCCTACGAGCAGTACTTC.

The genes are TRBV9 and TRBJ2-3; 7 bases line up with TRBD2. V lost 7 bases to trimming and J lost 0 bases; unmatched junction nucleotides: 2. The CDR3 loop spans 13 amino acids. In germline, CDR1 is SGDLS, CDR2 YYNGEE. CDR3 loop: CASAGGSTDTQYF. In DNA, the CDR3 is TGTGCCAGCGCCGGGGGGAGCACAGATACGCAGTATTTT.

This clonotype was seen a few times. This chain links TRBV9 with TRBJ2-2; D call uncertain. V lost 1 base and J 1 base, leaving 5 bases between the germline ends. The V gene's germline CDR1 is SGDLS and CDR2 YYNGEE. The CDR3 covers 14 residues. CDR3 nucleotide sequence: TGTGCCAGCAGCGTACACAGGAACACCGGGGAGCTGTTTTTT. It yields the protein CASSVHRNTGELFF.